Following are 17 T cell receptor beta chains from one sample sequenced in a study of blood T cell repertoires in COVID-19. Clones were sequenced by immunoSEQ multiplex PCR, and TCRdb holds only the in-frame ones, with some missing. The repertoire includes about 240,000 clones, 82% of them detected once, and roughly 12% sits in the top ten. The specimen sequenced was peripheral blood. These receptors were obtained from a woman in her fifties or sixties with active or convalescent COVID-19.

The chain uses TRBV23-1 and TRBJ2-7; the D gene is possibly TRBD1 (6 bases). TRBV23-1 is an ORF, and what it does is uncertain. The CDR3 length is 14 residues. V gave up 0 bases and J gave up 5 bases, with 11 bases separating them. CDR3 coding DNA: TGCGCCAGCAGTCAATCGCTACACAGGGACGAGCAGTACTTC. Amino acids: CASSQSLHRDEQYF.

There are a few counts of this clone. The V and J genes are TRBV7-2 and TRBJ1-2, with 7 bases lining up with TRBD1. Germline-derived CDR1 and CDR2 are SGHTA and FQGNSA. V shed 2 bases and J 8 bases; nucleotides not matched to a gene: 14. This CDR3 region has 16 residues. CDR3 nucleotides: TGTGCCAGCAGCTTAACCTCGACAGGGTTCCTCTCGGGCTACACCTTC. Protein sequence: CASSLTSTGFLSGYTF.

Regarding this clone: The junction does not match germline at one end; this may be a read error. The chain links TRBV10-3 to TRBJ2-7; 9 bases map to TRBD1. CDR1 is ENHRY and CDR2 is SYGVKD in the germline V gene. The CDR3 is 14 amino acids. DNA of the CDR3: TGTGCCATCACTGCGGGGACAGGGACTTACGGGCAGTACTTC. Amino acid sequence: CAITAGTGTYGQYF.

This chain connects TRBV14 to TRBJ1-3; D call uncertain. Looked up from germline, CDR1 is SGHDN and CDR2 is FVKESK. Trimming took 1 base from V and 0 from J, leaving 13 bases between them. The CDR3 has 17 amino acids. CDR3 protein: CASSQGWEIVSGNTIYF. CDR3 nucleotides: TGTGCCAGCAGCCAAGGATGGGAGATCGTCTCTGGAAACACCATATATTTT.

The V gene is TRBV19, the J gene TRBJ1-6; no definite D call. The CDR3 is made up of 11 amino acids. CDR1 and CDR2 (germline): LNHDA, SQIVND (reference sequence). The CDR3 DNA reads as TGTGAACGGGGCTATAATTCACCCCTCCACTTT. This translates into CERGYNSPLHF.

The chain recombines TRBV5-1 with TRBJ2-1; 9 nucleotides agree with TRBD2. The germline CDR1 and CDR2 sequences are SGHRS and YFSETQ. The V and J ends lost 4 bases and 9 bases, in that order; junction bases with no gene match: 14. The CDR3 is 16 amino acids. Here the CDR3 reads CASSTAGLAGWGEQFF. In nucleotides, the CDR3 is TGCGCCAGCAGCACAGCCGGGCTAGCGGGGTGGGGTGAGCAGTTCTTC.

The CDR3 region is CAWSLGQSYGYTF. Written as DNA, the CDR3 is TGTGCCTGGAGCCTGGGACAGAGCTATGGCTACACCTTC. This chain links TRBV30 with TRBJ1-2; 7 nucleotides align to TRBD1. CDR1 and CDR2 (germline): GTSNPN, SVGIG (reference sequence). V dropped 3 bases and J dropped 4; count of bases not matched to a gene: 5. The CDR3 length is 13 residues.

V usage is TRBV5-1 and J usage is TRBJ1-6; D is ambiguous. Germline V gene sequence: CDR1 SGHRS, CDR2 YFSETQ. The CDR3 contains 14 residues. Trimming stripped 0 bases from V and 4 bases from J, with 5 bases between. Written as DNA, the CDR3 is TGCGCCAGCAGCTTGGAACAGTATAATTCACCCCTCCACTTT. Translating gives CASSLEQYNSPLHF.

The rearrangement links TRBV4-2 to TRBJ2-5, with 10 positions matching TRBD2. Germline V gene sequence: CDR1 LGHNA, CDR2 YNFKEQ. V lost 0 bases to trimming and J lost 1 base; unmatched junction nucleotides: 5. This CDR3 has 17 amino acids. CDR3 protein: CASSQDQAGGLQETQYF. The CDR3 DNA is TGTGCCAGCAGCCAAGATCAAGCGGGGGGGCTCCAAGAGACCCAGTACTTC.

This clone was counted a single time. V is TRBV14 and J is TRBJ2-1; 7 nucleotides line up with TRBD2. The V segment lost 2 bases and the J segment 13 bases; nucleotides outside the gene matches: 8. The CDR3 consists of 13 residues. The germline V gene has CDR1 SGHDN and CDR2 FVKESK. The CDR3 loop is CASSQSWSSGQFF. The CDR3 coding sequence is TGTGCCAGCAGCCAATCGTGGTCTAGCGGACAGTTCTTC.

V is TRBV4-1 and J is TRBJ1-2, with a tentative D call TRBD1 (5 bases). Germline CDR1 is MGHRA and CDR2 is YSYEKL. This CDR3 has 13 amino acids. Trimming removed 5 bases from V and 1 base from J, with 8 bases in between. CDR3 loop: CASSAQGNYGYTF. For the CDR3, the DNA is TGCGCCAGCAGCGCGCAGGGTAACTATGGCTACACCTTC.

The J gene is TRBJ2-2, the V gene TRBV6-1, with a possible D match to TRBD1 (5 bases). This CDR3 is built from 16 residues. Germline lookup yields CDR1 MNHNS and CDR2 SASEGT. With 2 bases removed from V and 3 bases from J, the gap between germline ends came to 13 bases. This CDR3 is CASSEFGAMDTGELFF. The DNA for the CDR3 is TGTGCCAGCAGTGAATTTGGGGCTATGGACACCGGGGAGCTGTTTTTT.

This clone appeared a few times. The chain links TRBV7-9 to TRBJ1-4; 10 nucleotides line up with TRBD1. The ends lost 8 bases at V and 7 bases at J; junction bases unmatched: 10. Germline values: CDR1 SEHNR, CDR2 FQNEAQ (reference sequence). CDR3 length: 15 amino acids. CDR3: CASLAGTGEFEKLFF. For the CDR3, the DNA is TGTGCCAGCCTAGCGGGGACAGGGGAGTTTGAAAAACTGTTTTTT.

The V gene is TRBV11-1, the J gene TRBJ2-7, with TRBD1 identical over 9 bases. The V gene's germline CDR1 is SGHAT and CDR2 FQDESV (reference sequence). The CDR3 has 14 amino acids. V lost 2 bases, J lost 5 bases, and 4 bases stayed unmatched. DNA of the CDR3: TGTGCCAGCAGCTTACGGGACAGGGAACACGAGCAGTACTTC. As protein: CASSLRDREHEQYF.

The chain carries TRBV5-1 and TRBJ2-3, with D maybe TRBD1 (6 bases). Per germline, CDR1 SGHRS and CDR2 YFSETQ. Between the trimmed V and J ends, which lost 5 bases and 6 bases, there was a span of 34 bases. CDR3 length: 20 amino acids. The CDR3 spells CASSSPSFQGFQAVLDTQYF. The CDR3 DNA sequence: TGCGCCAGCAGTTCCCCGAGTTTCCAGGGGTTCCAGGCCGTTTTGGATACGCAGTATTTT.

The chain's CDR3 is CASSLGLAGGPESEQYF. CDR3 DNA sequence: TGCGCCAGCAGCCTTGGACTAGCGGGGGGGCCTGAGAGCGAGCAGTACTTC. V and J are TRBV4-3 and TRBJ2-7, with 15 bases that match TRBD2. The germline CDR1 and CDR2 sequences are LGHNA and YSLEER. The CDR3 spans 17 residues. Trimming removed 4 bases from V and 6 bases from J; junction bases left unmatched: 10.

The rearrangement joins TRBV11-2 to TRBJ1-6, with unresolved D. Germline CDR1 and CDR2: SGHAT and FQNNGV. V was trimmed by 1 base and J by 8 bases, leaving 9 bases between them. CDR3 length equals 14 residues. The CDR3 coding sequence is TGTGCCAGCAGCTTAGGAGTAAATGATTCACCCCTCCACTTT. It is translated as CASSLGVNDSPLHF.